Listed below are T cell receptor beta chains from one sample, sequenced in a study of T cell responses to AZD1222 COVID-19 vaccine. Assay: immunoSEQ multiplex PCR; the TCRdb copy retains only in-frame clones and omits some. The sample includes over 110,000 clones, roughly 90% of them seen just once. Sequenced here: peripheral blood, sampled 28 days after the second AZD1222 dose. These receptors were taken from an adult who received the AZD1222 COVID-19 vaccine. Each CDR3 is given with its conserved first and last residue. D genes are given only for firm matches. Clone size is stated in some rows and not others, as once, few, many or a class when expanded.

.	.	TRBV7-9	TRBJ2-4	CASRRGALDIQYF	TGTGCCAGCCGCCGCGGGGCCCTGGACATTCAGTACTTC
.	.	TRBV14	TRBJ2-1	CASSQDPGGEQFF	TGTGCCAGCAGCCAAGATCCGGGCGGTGAGCAGTTCTTC
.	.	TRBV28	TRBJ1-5	CASIVGGASNQPQHF	TGTGCCAGCATCGTGGGGGGCGCGAGCAATCAGCCCCAGCATTTT
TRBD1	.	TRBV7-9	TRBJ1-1	CASSGQGTEAFF	TGTGCCAGCAGCGGACAGGGCACTGAAGCTTTCTTT
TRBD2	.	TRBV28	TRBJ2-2	CASSSSTSGTNTGELFF	TGTGCCAGCAGTTCCTCCACTAGCGGAACTAACACCGGGGAGCTGTTTTTT
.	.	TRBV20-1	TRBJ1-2	CSASRAGSRDGYTF	TGCAGTGCTAGTCGGGCAGGGTCGAGGGATGGCTACACCTTC
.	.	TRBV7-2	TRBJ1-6	CASSPYTDNSPLHF	TGTGCCAGCAGCCCCTACACAGATAATTCACCCCTCCACTTT
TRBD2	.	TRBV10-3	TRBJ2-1	CAISESGGDNEQFF	TGTGCCATCAGTGAGTCGGGAGGGGACAATGAGCAGTTCTTC
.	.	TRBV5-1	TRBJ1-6	CASSLSRDNSPLHF	TGCGCCAGCAGCTTGAGTAGGGATAATTCACCCCTCCACTTT
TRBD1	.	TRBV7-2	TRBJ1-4	CASSLEGQGGEKLFF	TGTGCCAGCAGCTTAGAAGGACAGGGTGGCGAAAAACTGTTTTTT
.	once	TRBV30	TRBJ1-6	CACVFRGADSPLHF	TGTGCCTGCGTATTCCGGGGTGCGGACTCACCCCTCCACTTT
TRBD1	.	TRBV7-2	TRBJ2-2	CASRTYRGRITGELFF	TGTGCCAGCAGAACGTACAGGGGGCGGATTACCGGGGAGCTGTTTTTT
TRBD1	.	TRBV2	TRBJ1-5	CASRDDRGNQPQHF	TGTGCCAGCAGGGATGACAGGGGGAATCAGCCCCAGCATTTT
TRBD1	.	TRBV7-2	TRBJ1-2	CASSPRQGDGYTF	TGTGCCAGCAGCCCCCGACAGGGAGATGGCTACACCTTC
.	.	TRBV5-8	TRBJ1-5	CASSLEGGSNQPQHF	TGTGCCAGCAGCTTGGAGGGAGGTAGCAATCAGCCCCAGCATTTT
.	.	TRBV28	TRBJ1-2	CASSPGGVANYGYTF	TGTGCCAGCAGTCCCGGGGGGGTAGCTAACTATGGCTACACCTTC
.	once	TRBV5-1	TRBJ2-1	CASSPDGAHSYNEQFF	TGCGCCAGCAGCCCCGACGGGGCGCACTCCTACAATGAGCAGTTCTTC
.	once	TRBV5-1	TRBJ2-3	CASSGSTDTQYF	TGCGCCAGCAGTGGAAGCACAGATACGCAGTATTTT
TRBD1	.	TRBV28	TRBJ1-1	CASSLSQGAVRNTEAFF	TGTGCCAGCAGTTTATCACAGGGGGCGGTCCGAAACACTGAAGCTTTCTTT
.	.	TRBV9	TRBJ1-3	CASSVDPGISGNTIYF	TGTGCCAGCAGCGTAGACCCGGGGATCTCTGGAAACACCATATATTTT
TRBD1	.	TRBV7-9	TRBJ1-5	CASSLGDRGRSQPQHF	TGTGCCAGCAGCTTAGGGGACAGGGGAAGGAGTCAGCCCCAGCATTTT
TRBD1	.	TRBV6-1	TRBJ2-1	CASSEARTGSYNEQFF	TGTGCCAGCAGTGAAGCGCGGACAGGGTCGTACAATGAGCAGTTCTTC
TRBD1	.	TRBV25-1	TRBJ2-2	CASSLRQGVFSNTGELFF	TGTGCCAGCAGCTTACGACAGGGGGTTTTTTCGAACACCGGGGAGCTGTTTTTT
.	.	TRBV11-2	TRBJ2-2	CASSARNTGELFF	TGTGCCAGCAGCGCCAGGAACACCGGGGAGCTGTTTTTT
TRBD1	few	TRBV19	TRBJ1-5	CASSISDRGGWAQHF	TGTGCCAGTAGTATTAGCGACAGGGGCGGTTGGGCCCAGCATTTT
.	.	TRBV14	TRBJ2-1	CASSQDFNEQFF	TGTGCCAGCAGCCAAGACTTTAATGAGCAGTTCTTC
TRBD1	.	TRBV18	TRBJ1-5	CASSYSLDRGHNQPQHF	TGTGCCAGCTCATACTCTTTAGACAGGGGACACAATCAGCCCCAGCATTTT
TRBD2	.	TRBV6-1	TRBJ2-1	CASSDRLAGINEQFF	TGTGCCAGCAGTGATCGGCTAGCGGGGATCAATGAGCAGTTCTTC
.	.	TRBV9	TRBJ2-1	CASSVGLAGSSYNEQFF	TGTGCCAGCAGCGTAGGACTTGCGGGAAGCTCCTACAATGAGCAGTTCTTC
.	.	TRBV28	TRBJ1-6	CASSLNNSPLHF	TGTGCCAGCAGCCTTAATAATTCACCCCTCCACTTT
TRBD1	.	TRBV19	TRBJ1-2	CASSIDFGQAYYGYTF	TGTGCCAGTAGTATTGACTTCGGACAGGCCTACTATGGCTACACCTTC
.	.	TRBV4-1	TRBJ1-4	CASSQVATNEKLFF	TGCGCCAGCAGCCAAGTTGCAACTAATGAAAAACTGTTTTTT
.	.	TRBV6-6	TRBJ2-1	CASCMSGDSLYNEQFF	TGTGCCAGCTGCATGAGCGGGGACAGCCTCTACAATGAGCAGTTCTTC
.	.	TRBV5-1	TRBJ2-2	CASSVDGNTGELFF	TGCGCCAGCAGCGTGGACGGGAACACCGGGGAGCTGTTTTTT
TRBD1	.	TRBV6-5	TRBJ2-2	CASRQGAGELFF	TGTGCCAGCAGACAGGGGGCCGGGGAGCTGTTTTTT
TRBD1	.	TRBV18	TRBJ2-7	CASSPHGPGQGRDEQYF	TGTGCCAGCTCACCTCATGGCCCGGGACAGGGGAGGGACGAGCAGTACTTC
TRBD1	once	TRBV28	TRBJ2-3	CASSEGTGNTDTQYF	TGTGCCAGCAGCGAAGGGACAGGGAACACAGATACGCAGTATTTT
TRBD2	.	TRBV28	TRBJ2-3	CASSSHQASASGRTDTQYF	TGTGCCAGCAGTTCGCACCAAGCCTCCGCTAGCGGACGCACAGATACGCAGTATTTT
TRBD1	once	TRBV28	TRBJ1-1	CASSLRQGVTEAFF	TGTGCCAGCAGTTTACGTCAGGGGGTAACTGAAGCTTTCTTT
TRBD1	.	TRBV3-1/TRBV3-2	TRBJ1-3	CASSQTGTVGNTIYF	TGTGCCAGCAGCCAAACCGGGACAGTAGGAAACACCATATATTTT
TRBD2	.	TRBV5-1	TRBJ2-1	CASSSGTSGRPSYNEQFF	TGCGCCAGCAGCTCCGGGACTAGCGGGAGACCCTCCTACAATGAGCAGTTCTTC
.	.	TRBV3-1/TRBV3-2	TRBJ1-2	CASSLSSTGSNYGYTF	TGTGCCAGCAGCCTAAGCTCGACGGGTTCTAACTATGGCTACACCTTC
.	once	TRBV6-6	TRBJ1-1	CASSYSWTEAFF	TGTGCCAGCAGTTATTCTTGGACTGAAGCTTTCTTT
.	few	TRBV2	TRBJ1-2	CASSQRGRIYGYTF	TGTGCCAGCAGCCAACGGGGGAGAATCTATGGCTACACCTTC
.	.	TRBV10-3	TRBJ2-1	CAISESGVQYNEQFF	TGTGCCATCAGTGAGAGCGGAGTTCAATACAATGAGCAGTTCTTC